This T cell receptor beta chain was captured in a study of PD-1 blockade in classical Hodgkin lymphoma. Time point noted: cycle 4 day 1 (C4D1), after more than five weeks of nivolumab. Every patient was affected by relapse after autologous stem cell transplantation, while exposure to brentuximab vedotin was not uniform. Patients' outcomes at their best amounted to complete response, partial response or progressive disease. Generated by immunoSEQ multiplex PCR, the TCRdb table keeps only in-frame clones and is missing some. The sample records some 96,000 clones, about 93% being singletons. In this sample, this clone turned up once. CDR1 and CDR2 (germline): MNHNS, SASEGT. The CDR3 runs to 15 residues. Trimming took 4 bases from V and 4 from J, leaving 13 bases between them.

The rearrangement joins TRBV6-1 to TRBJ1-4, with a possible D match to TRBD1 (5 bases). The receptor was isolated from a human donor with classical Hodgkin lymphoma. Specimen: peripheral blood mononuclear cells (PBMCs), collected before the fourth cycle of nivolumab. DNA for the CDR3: TGTGCCAGCAGTGCGAGACAGACCCTTAATGAAAAACTGTTTTTT. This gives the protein CASSARQTLNEKLFF.